The rows below give T cell receptor beta chains drawn from one sample of a study of shared clonotypes between healthy human individuals. The data were produced by immunoSEQ multiplex PCR, yet TCRdb's version contains in-frame clones alone and is incomplete. This table has more than 2 million clones, approximately 92% appearing once. Sequencing used naive CD8+ T cells from PBMCs. These TCRs come from a man between 18 and 35 years old in good health. Some clones in this sample may be carry-over from other donors' samples. CDR3s include the opening cysteine and the closing phenylalanine or tryptophan. A D gene is named only where the DNA matches it firmly. The size field is filled for only some rows; it gives once, few, many or a size class.

TRBV27	TRBD1	TRBJ2-5	-	TGTGCCAGCAGTGGGACAGGGGGAGAGACCCAGTACTTC	CASSGTGGETQYF
TRBV19	TRBD2	TRBJ2-1	-	TGTGCCAGTAGTTCCTGGACTAGCGGGATTTTCGATGAGCAGTTCTTC	CASSSWTSGIFDEQFF
TRBV28	-	TRBJ2-7	-	TGTGCCAGCACCCCGGACAGAAACTACTACGAGCAGTACTTC	CASTPDRNYYEQYF
TRBV28	-	TRBJ2-1	-	TGTGCCAGCAGTTTAAGTTGGGGAATACGGTACAATGAGCAGTTCTTC	CASSLSWGIRYNEQFF
TRBV2	TRBD1	TRBJ2-2	-	TGTGCCAGCAGTTACGGTCAGGGGGCCGGGGAGCTGTTTTTT	CASSYGQGAGELFF
TRBV4-2	-	TRBJ2-7	once	TGTGCCAGCAGCCAAGTGACTGCAGGGGCCTCCTACGAGCAGTACTTC	CASSQVTAGASYEQYF
TRBV13	-	TRBJ1-2	-	TGTGCCAGCAGCTTAGGCACAGAAACTAACTATGGCTACACCTTC	CASSLGTETNYGYTF
TRBV27	-	TRBJ2-7	-	TGTGCCAGCAGTTACCAATTACAGGGAATTGGATCCTACGAGCAGTACTTC	CASSYQLQGIGSYEQYF
TRBV15	TRBD2	TRBJ2-3	-	TGTGCCACCAGCAGAGTAAGGGAACGGGGGGGAGGAGATACGCAGTATTTT	CATSRVRERGGGDTQYF
TRBV27	-	TRBJ2-7	-	TGTGCCAGCAGTCCCTGGACCGGCCACGAGCAGTACTTC	CASSPWTGHEQYF
TRBV11-2	TRBD2	TRBJ2-7	-	TGTGCCAGCAGCTTAGGTAGTAGCGGGACCTACGAGCAGTACTTC	CASSLGSSGTYEQYF
TRBV11-2	-	TRBJ2-5	-	TGTGCCAGCAGCTGGGCACAGGGGAGGGCAGAGACCCAGTACTTC	CASSWAQGRAETQYF
TRBV28	TRBD1	TRBJ2-7	once	TGTGCCAGCAGCTCCGGGGACAGGGGGCGCTACGAGCAGTACTTC	CASSSGDRGRYEQYF
TRBV10-3	-	TRBJ2-2	-	TGTGCCATCTTTCTTCCCACCGGGGAGCTGTTTTTT	CAIFLPTGELFF
TRBV5-1	TRBD2	TRBJ2-2	-	TGCGCCAGCAGCTTGTTGGGACTAGCGGGAATAAACACCGGGGAGCTGTTTTTT	CASSLLGLAGINTGELFF
TRBV11-3	TRBD2	TRBJ2-6	once	TGTGCCAGCAGCCCCTGGGGGGGTTTTCCTGGGGCCAACGTCCTGACTTTC	CASSPWGGFPGANVLTF
TRBV9	-	TRBJ1-1	-	TGTGCCAGCAGCGACAGTCGAGAGATGAACACTGAAGCTTTCTTT	CASSDSREMNTEAFF
TRBV11-2	-	TRBJ2-5	-	TGTGCCAGCAGCTTAGAATCAGAAGAGACCCAGTACTTC	CASSLESEETQYF
TRBV11-2	TRBD1	TRBJ2-1	-	TGTGCCAGCAGCTCAGACAGGGCGAGTGAGCAGTTCTTC	CASSSDRASEQFF
TRBV7-7	-	TRBJ2-2	-	TGTGCCAGCAGCTTAGCGGTAGCCAGCGCCGGGGAGCTGTTTTTT	CASSLAVASAGELFF
TRBV27	-	TRBJ2-1	-	TGTGCCAGCAGTTTATCGCTCGGATTGAATGAGCAGTTCTTC	CASSLSLGLNEQFF
TRBV7-9	-	TRBJ2-7	-	TGTGCCAGCAGCTCGATACAATACGAGCAGTACTTC	CASSSIQYEQYF
TRBV28	TRBD1	TRBJ2-7	-	TGTGCCAGCAGTTTATCAAGGGACAGCTACGAGCAGTACTTC	CASSLSRDSYEQYF
TRBV4-1	-	TRBJ2-2	-	TGCGCCAGCAGCCAAGGAGGCAGCTGGAACACCGGGGAGCTGTTTTTT	CASSQGGSWNTGELFF
TRBV28	-	TRBJ2-1	-	TGTGCCAGCAGTTTCGGGGCCACCTACAATGAGCAGTTCTTC	CASSFGATYNEQFF